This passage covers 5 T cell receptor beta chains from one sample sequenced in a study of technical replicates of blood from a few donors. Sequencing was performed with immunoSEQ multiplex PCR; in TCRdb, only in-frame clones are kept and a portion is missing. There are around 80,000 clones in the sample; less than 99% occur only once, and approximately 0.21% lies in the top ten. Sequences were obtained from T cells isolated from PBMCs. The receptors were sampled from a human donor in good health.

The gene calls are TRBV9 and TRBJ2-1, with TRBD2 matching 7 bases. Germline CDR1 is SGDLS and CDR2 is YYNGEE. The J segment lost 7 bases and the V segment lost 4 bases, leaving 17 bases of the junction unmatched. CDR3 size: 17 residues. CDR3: CASSSPFLGGSINEQFF. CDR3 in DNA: TGTGCCAGCAGCTCACCCTTCTTAGGCGGGAGTATAAATGAGCAGTTCTTC.

The CDR3 loop is CASSPGTSGYNEQFF. CDR3 DNA sequence: TGTGCCAGCAGCCCCGGGACTAGCGGATACAATGAGCAGTTCTTC. The chain links TRBV11-2 to TRBJ2-1, with TRBD2 matching over 11 bases. This CDR3 is built from 15 residues. Looked up from germline, CDR1 is SGHAT and CDR2 is FQNNGV. Trimming removed 5 bases from V and 4 bases from J; junction bases left unmatched: 4.

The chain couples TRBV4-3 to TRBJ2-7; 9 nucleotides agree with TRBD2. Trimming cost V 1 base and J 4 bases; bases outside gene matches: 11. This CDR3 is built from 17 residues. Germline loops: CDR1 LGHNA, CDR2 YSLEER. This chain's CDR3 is CASSQVGVRLAVYEQYF. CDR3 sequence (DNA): TGCGCCAGCAGCCAAGTGGGTGTTCGACTAGCGGTTTACGAGCAGTACTTC.

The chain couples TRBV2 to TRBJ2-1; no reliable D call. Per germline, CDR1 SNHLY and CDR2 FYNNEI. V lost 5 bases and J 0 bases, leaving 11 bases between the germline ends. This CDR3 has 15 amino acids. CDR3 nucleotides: TGTGCCAGCAGTTCTCGACTCAGCTCCTACAATGAGCAGTTCTTC. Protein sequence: CASSSRLSSYNEQFF.

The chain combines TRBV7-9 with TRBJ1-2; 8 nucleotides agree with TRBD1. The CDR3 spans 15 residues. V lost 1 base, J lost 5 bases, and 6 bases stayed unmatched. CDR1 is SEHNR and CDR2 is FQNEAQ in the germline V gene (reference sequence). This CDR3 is CASSLGAGGEYGYTF. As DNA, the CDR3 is TGTGCCAGCAGCTTAGGGGCAGGGGGCGAATATGGCTACACCTTC.